This TCR beta chain was found in a study of T cells in Graves' hyperthyroidism and ophthalmopathy. Findings and caveats of the study: The model predicted ophthalmopathy a median around six months before onset.

As concerns this clonotype: Antigen specificity is unknown.

Germline trimming cut 0 bases from V and 5 bases from J; bases unmatched to any gene: 13. Germline CDR1 DFQATT, CDR2 SNEGSKA (reference sequence). CDR3 size: 17 residues. It was RNA transcripts that yielded the amplified TCR beta CDR3 regions. First-round RT-PCR of the TCR CDR3 relied on the HTBI primer set. TCRdb called the multiplex PCR reads again in MiXCR, with one record for every CDR3 protein. The table has hundreds of thousands of distinct CDR3 sequences, about 14% seen once. Sequences were obtained from blood. The clonotype originates from a woman aged 45-65 years with Graves' ophthalmopathy. This chain joins TRBV20-1 and TRBJ2-5; 9 bases map to TRBD2. The CDR3 spells CSAREGSGRRLRETQYF. CDR3 in DNA: TGCAGTGCTAGAGAAGGTAGCGGGAGACGGTTGCGGGAGACCCAGTACTTC.